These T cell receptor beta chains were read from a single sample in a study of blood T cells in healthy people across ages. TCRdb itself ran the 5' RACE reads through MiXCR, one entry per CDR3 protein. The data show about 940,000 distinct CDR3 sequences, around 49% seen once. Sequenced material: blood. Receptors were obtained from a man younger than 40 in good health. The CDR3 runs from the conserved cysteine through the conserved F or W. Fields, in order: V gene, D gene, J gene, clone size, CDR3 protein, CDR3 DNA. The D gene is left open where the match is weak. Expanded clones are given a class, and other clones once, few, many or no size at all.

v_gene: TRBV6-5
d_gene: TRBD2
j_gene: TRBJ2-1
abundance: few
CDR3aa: CASTSWTSGGKGEQFF
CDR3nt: TGTGCCAGCACCTCGTGGACTAGCGGGGGGAAGGGTGAGCAGTTCTTC

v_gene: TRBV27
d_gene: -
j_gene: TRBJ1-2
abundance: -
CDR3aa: CASSFEGNDGYTF
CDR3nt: TGTGCCAGCAGTTTCGAGGGGAACGATGGCTACACCTTC

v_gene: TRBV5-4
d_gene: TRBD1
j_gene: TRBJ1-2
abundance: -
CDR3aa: CASSFKDRGNYGYTF
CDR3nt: TGTGCCAGCAGCTTCAAGGACAGGGGCAACTATGGCTACACCTTC

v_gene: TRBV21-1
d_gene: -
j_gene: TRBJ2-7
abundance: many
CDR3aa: CARRTGLTYEQYF
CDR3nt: TGTGCCAGGAGGACAGGCCTAACGTACGAGCAGTACTTC

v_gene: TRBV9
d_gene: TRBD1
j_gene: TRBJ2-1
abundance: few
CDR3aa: CASSSTGTGVYNEQFF
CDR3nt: TGTGCCAGCAGCAGTACCGGGACAGGGGTATACAATGAGCAGTTCTTC

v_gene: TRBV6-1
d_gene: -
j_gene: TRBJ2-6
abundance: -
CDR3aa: CASSERAGLSGANVLTF
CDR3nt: TGTGCCAGCAGTGAAAGGGCAGGGCTCTCTGGGGCCAACGTCCTGACTTTC

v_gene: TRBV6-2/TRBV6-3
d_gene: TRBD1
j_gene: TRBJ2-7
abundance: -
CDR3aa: CASRCTQGEAYEQYF
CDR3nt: TGTGCCAGCAGATGTACGCAGGGGGAAGCCTACGAGCAGTACTTC

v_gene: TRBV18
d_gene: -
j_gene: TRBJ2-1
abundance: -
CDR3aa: CASSPPSGNEQFF
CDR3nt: TGTGCCAGCTCACCACCTTCCGGGAATGAGCAGTTCTTC

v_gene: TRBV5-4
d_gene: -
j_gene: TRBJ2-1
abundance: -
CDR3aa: CASSSRAPTKGERGYNEQFF
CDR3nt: TGTGCCAGCAGCTCTCGGGCTCCAACTAAAGGCGAAAGGGGCTACAATGAGCAGTTCTTC

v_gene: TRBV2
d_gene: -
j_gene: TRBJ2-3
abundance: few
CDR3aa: CASTTQRITDTQYF
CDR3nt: TGTGCCAGCACCACTCAGCGGATCACAGATACGCAGTATTTT

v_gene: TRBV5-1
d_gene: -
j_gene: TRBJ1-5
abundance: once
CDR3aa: CASSLDGQAYQPQHF
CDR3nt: TGCGCCAGCAGCTTGGACGGCCAGGCCTATCAGCCCCAGCATTTT

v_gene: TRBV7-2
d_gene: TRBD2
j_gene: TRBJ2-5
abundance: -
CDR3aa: CASAVGGVNQETQYF
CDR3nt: TGTGCAAGTGCGGTCGGGGGGGTGAACCAAGAGACCCAGTACTTC

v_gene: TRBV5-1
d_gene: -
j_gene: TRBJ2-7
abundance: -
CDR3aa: CASSPGEASYQQYF
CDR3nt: TGCGCCAGCAGCCCCGGGGAGGCGTCGTACCAGCAGTACTTC

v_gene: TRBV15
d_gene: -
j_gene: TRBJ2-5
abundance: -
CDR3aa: CATSRDPTVGETQYF
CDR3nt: TGTGCCACCAGCAGAGACCCGACAGTGGGGGAGACCCAGTACTTC

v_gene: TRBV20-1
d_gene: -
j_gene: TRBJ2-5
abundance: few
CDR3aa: CSASPRQVGKTQYF
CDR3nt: TGCAGTGCTAGCCCCCGACAGGTTGGAAAGACCCAGTACTTC

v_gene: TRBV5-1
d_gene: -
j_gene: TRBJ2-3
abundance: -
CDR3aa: CASSVRGPDSTDTQYF
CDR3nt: TGCGCCAGCAGTGTCCGGGGGCCCGATAGCACAGATACGCAGTATTTT

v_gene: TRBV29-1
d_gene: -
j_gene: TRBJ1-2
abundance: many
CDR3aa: CSVEDAGDQGYTF
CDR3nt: TGCAGCGTTGAAGATGCGGGGGATCAGGGCTACACCTTC

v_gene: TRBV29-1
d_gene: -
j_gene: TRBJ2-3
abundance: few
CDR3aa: CSVAVAGTDTQYF
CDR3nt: TGCAGCGTCGCCGTGGCGGGCACAGATACGCAGTATTTT

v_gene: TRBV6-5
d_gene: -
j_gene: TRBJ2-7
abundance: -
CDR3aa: CASSYSSAGLYEQYF
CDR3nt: TGTGCCAGCAGTTACTCGTCCGCAGGGCTCTACGAGCAGTACTTC

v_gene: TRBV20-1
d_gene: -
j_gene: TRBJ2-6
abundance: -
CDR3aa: CSAPVGGSANVVTF
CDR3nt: TGCAGTGCCCCCGTGGGTGGTAGCGCCAACGTCGTGACTTTC

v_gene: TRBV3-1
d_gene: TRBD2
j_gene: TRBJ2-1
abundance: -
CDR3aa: CASSLGSGGAVEQFF
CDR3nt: TGTGCCAGCAGTCTAGGTAGCGGGGGGGCGGTTGAGCAGTTCTTC

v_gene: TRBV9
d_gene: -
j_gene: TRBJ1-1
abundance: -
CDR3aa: CASSVDAGAEAFF
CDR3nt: TGTGCCAGCAGCGTAGACGCAGGGGCTGAAGCTTTCTTT

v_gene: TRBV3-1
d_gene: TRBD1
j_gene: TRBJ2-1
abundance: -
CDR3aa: CASSQDTGTGGTNEQFF
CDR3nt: TGTGCCAGCAGCCAAGATACGGGGACAGGGGGCACCAATGAGCAGTTCTTC

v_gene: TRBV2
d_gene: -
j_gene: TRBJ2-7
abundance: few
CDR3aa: CASSESPGRLDSYEQYF
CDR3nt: TGTGCCAGCAGTGAATCCCCGGGCAGGCTGGACTCCTACGAGCAGTACTTC

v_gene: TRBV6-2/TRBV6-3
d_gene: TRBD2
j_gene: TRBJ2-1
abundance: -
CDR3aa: CASSYPNLAGGYYNEQFF
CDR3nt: TGTGCCAGCAGTTACCCCAATCTAGCGGGGGGCTACTACAATGAGCAGTTCTTC

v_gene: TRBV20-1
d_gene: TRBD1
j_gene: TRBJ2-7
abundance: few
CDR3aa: CSAHSSGTGLYEQYF
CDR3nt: TGCAGTGCTCACTCTTCCGGGACAGGCCTCTACGAGCAGTACTTC

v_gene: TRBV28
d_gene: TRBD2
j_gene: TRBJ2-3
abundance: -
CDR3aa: CASSVGGAGGLTDTQYF
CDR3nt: TGTGCCAGCAGTGTCGGCGGGGCGGGGGGTCTCACAGATACGCAGTATTTT

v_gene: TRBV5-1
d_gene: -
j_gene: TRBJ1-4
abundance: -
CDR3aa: CASSSGIATNEKLFF
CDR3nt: TGCGCCAGCAGCTCGGGCATTGCAACTAATGAAAAACTGTTTTTT

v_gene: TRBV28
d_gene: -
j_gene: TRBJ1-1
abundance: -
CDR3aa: CASTLGPAARNTEAFF
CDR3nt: TGTGCCAGCACGTTGGGACCGGCTGCCCGGAACACTGAAGCTTTCTTT

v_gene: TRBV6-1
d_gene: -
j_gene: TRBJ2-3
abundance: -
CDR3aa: CASSDGSGADTQYF
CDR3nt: TGTGCCAGCAGTGACGGCTCCGGGGCAGATACGCAGTATTTT

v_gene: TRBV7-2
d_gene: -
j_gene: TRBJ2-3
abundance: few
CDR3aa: CASSLTFLATDTQYF
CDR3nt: TGTGCCAGCAGCTTAACCTTCTTGGCTACAGATACGCAGTATTTT

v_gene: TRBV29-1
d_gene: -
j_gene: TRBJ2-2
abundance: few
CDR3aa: CSVGPGGASVGELFF
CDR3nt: TGCAGCGTTGGGCCAGGGGGGGCCTCAGTCGGGGAGCTGTTTTTT

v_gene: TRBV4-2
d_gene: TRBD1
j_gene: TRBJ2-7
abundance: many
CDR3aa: CASSQMRQGGEQYF
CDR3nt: TGTGCCAGCAGCCAAATGAGACAGGGCGGCGAGCAGTACTTC

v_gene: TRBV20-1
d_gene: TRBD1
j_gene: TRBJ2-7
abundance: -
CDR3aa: CSATDRGVTSYEQYF
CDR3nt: TGCAGTGCTACCGACAGGGGGGTTACCTCCTACGAGCAGTACTTC

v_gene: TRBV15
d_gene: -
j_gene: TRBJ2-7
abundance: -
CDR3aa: CATSRDRPPSYEQYF
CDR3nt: TGTGCCACCAGCAGAGATAGACCGCCCTCCTACGAGCAGTACTTC

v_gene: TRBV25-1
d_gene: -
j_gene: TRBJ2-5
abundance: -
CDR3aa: CASSEADKKGTQYF
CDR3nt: TGTGCCAGCAGTGAAGCCGACAAGAAGGGGACCCAGTACTTC

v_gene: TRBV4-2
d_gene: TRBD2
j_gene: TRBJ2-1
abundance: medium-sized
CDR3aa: CASSQTSGGANEQFF
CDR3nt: TGTGCCAGCAGCCAAACTAGCGGGGGGGCCAATGAGCAGTTCTTC

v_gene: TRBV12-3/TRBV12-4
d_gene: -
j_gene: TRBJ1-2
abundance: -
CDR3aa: CASTGAGQGSGHTF
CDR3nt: TGTGCCAGCACGGGGGCGGGCCAGGGGTCTGGCCACACCTTC

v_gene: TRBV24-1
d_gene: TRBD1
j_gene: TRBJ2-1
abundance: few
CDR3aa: CATSVSTGDEQFF
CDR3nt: TGTGCCACCAGTGTTTCAACAGGGGACGAGCAGTTCTTC

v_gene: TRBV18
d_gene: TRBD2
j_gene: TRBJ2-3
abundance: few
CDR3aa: CASSPPIAGLKDTQYF
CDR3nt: TGTGCCAGCTCACCACCGATAGCGGGGTTAAAAGATACGCAGTATTTT

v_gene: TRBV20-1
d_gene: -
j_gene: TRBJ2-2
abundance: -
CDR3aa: CSARDWVGGDTGELFF
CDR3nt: TGCAGTGCTAGAGATTGGGTCGGGGGCGACACCGGGGAGCTGTTTTTT

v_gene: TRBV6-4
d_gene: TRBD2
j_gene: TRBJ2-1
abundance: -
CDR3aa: CASSTSGSPVPNEQFF
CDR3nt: TGTGCCAGCAGTACTAGCGGGAGCCCGGTCCCCAATGAGCAGTTCTTC

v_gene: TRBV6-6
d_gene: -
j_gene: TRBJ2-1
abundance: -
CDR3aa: CASSPGRVYNEQFF
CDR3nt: TGTGCCAGCAGTCCGGGACGGGTCTACAATGAGCAGTTCTTC

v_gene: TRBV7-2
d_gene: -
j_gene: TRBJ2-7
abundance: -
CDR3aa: CASSKMGYEQYF
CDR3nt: TGTGCCAGCAGCAAAATGGGCTACGAGCAGTACTTC

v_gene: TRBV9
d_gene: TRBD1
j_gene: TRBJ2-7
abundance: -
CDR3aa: CASSVESFVDRVDEQYF
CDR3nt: TGTGCCAGCAGCGTAGAAAGTTTCGTGGACAGGGTTGACGAGCAGTACTTC

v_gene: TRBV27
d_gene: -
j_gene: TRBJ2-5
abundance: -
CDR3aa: CASSLSPPRVGETQYF
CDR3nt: TGTGCCAGCAGTTTATCTCCCCCTAGGGTAGGGGAGACCCAGTACTTC

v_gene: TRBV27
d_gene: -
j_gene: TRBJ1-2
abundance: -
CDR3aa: CASSQNRAPLYGYTF
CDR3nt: TGTGCCAGCAGTCAAAACAGGGCACCCCTCTATGGCTACACCTTC

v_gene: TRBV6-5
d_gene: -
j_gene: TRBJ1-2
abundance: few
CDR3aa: CASSYKGEGGYTF
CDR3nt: TGTGCCAGCAGTTATAAGGGGGAAGGTGGCTACACCTTC

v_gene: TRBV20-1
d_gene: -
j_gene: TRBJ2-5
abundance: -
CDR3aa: CSARGTGRNSQETQYF
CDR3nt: TGCAGTGCTAGAGGTACGGGGCGGAACTCCCAAGAGACCCAGTACTTC